One T cell receptor (beta chain) is described in this entry. Noted time point: peripheral blood 6 weeks after treatment start. These data belong to a study of PD-L1 blockade in urothelial cancer. Whole-study context: At 3 weeks after treatment start (second dose) and again at 6 weeks, blood was analyzed.

The CDR3 is made up of 17 amino acids. Trimming took 5 bases from V and 0 from J, leaving 17 bases between them. Germline CDR1 and CDR2: MNHEY and SMNVEV (reference sequence). Clones were sequenced by immunoSEQ multiplex PCR, and TCRdb holds only the in-frame ones, with some missing. The table includes tens of thousands of clones, about 88% detected once. Sequenced here: PBMCs, sampled around atezolizumab (anti-PD-L1) treatment. The receptor was derived from a man aged 60 to 75 with urothelial cancer. The chain couples TRBV27 to TRBJ1-5, with TRBD1 as a possible D gene (6 bases). CDR3 bases: TGTGCCAGCAGTCCCGTTGGACAGTCCTATAGCAATCAGCCCCAGCATTTT. Its protein is CASSPVGQSYSNQPQHF.